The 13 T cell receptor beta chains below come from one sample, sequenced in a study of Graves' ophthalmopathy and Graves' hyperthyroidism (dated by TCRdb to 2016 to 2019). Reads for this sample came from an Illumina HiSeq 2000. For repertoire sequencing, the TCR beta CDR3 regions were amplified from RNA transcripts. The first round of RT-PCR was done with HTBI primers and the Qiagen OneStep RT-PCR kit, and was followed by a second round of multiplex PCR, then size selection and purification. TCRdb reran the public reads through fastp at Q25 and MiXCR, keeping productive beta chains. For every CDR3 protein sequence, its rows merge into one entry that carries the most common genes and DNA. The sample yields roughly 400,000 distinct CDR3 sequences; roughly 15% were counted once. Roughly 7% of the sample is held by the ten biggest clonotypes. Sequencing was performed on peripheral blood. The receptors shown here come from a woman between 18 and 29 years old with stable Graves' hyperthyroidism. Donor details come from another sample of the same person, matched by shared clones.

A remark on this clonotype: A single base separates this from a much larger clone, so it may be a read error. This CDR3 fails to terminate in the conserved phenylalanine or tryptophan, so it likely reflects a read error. The CDR3: CATSGTRGHKGYTV. In DNA form, the CDR3 reads TGTGCCACCAGTGGGACCAGGGGGCACAAGGGCTACACCGTC. This chain uses TRBV24-1 with TRBJ1-2; 8 nucleotides match TRBD1. After removal of 5 bases from V and 8 bases from J, the junction contained 9 bases not matched to a gene. The CDR3 sequence is 14 residues long. Germline V gene data show CDR1 as KGHDR and CDR2 as SFDVKD.

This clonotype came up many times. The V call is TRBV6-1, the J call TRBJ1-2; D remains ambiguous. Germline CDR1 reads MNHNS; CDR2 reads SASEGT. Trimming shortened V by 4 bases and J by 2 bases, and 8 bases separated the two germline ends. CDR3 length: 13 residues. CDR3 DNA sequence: TGTGCCAGCAGTGCAGAGTTGAACTATGGCTACACCTTC. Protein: CASSAELNYGYTF.

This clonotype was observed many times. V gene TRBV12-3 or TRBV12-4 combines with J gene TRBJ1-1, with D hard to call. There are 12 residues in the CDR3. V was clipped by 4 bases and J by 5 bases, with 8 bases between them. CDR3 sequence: CASSYSWTEAFF. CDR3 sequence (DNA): TGTGCCAGCAGTTACAGTTGGACTGAAGCTTTCTTT.

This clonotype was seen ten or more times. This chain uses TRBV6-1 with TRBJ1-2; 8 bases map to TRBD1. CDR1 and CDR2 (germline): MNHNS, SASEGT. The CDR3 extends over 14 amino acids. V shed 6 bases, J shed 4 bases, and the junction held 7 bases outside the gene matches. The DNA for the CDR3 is TGTGCCAGCAGAGACAGGGGTAAGAGCTATGGCTACACCTTC. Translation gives CASRDRGKSYGYTF.

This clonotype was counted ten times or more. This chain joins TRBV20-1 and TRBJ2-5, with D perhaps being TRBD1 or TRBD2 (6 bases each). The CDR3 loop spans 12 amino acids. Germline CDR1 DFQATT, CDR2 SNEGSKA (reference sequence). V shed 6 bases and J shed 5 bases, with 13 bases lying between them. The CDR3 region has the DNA TGCAGTGCAAACACAGGGAGGGAGACCCAGTACTTC. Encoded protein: CSANTGRETQYF.

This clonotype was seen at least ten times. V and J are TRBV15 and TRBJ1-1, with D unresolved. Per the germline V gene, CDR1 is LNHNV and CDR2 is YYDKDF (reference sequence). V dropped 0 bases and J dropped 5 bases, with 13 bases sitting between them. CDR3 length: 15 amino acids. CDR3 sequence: CATSRDGRRETEAFF. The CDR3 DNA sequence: TGTGCCACCAGCAGAGATGGACGGCGGGAGACTGAAGCTTTCTTT.

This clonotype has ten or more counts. The CDR3 loop is CSARDPKASGYTF. Here the CDR3 DNA reads TGCAGTGCTAGAGATCCAAAGGCGAGTGGCTACACCTTC. This chain joins TRBV20-1 and TRBJ1-2; D remains ambiguous. CDR1 and CDR2 (germline): DFQATT, SNEGSKA (reference sequence). The ends were cut back, 0 bases at V and 7 bases at J, with 12 bases in the middle. CDR3 length equals 13 residues.

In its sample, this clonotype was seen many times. For the CDR3, the DNA is TGCAGTGCCTCCCGGCCTCGACAGGCCGGATCCGGGGAGCTGTTTTTT. Encoded protein: CSASRPRQAGSGELFF. The rearrangement uses TRBV20-1 and TRBJ2-2, with D possibly matching TRBD1 (6 bases). The CDR3 has 16 amino acids. Between the trimmed V and J ends, which lost 6 bases and 6 bases, there was a span of 23 bases. Per the germline V gene, CDR1 is DFQATT and CDR2 is SNEGSKA (reference sequence).

This CDR3 is CASSVGLPLHF. CDR3 nucleotides: TGTGCCAGCAGTGTGGGTTTACCCCTCCACTTT. J is TRBJ1-6 and V is TRBV2, with D unresolved. There are 11 residues in the CDR3. V shed 4 bases and J shed 12 bases, with 7 bases lying between them. The germline CDR1 and CDR2 sequences are SNHLY and FYNNEI.

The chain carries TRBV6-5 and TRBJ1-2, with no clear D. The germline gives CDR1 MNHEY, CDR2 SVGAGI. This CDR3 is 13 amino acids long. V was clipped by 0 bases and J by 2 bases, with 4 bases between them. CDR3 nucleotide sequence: TGTGCCAGCAGTTACTCCTTCAACTATGGCTACACCTTC. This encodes CASSYSFNYGYTF.

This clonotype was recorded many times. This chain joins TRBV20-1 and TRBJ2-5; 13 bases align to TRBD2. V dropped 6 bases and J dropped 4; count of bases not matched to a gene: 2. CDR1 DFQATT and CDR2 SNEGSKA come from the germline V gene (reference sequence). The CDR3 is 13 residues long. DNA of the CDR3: TGCAGTGCCTGGACTAGCGGGGGAGAGACCCAGTACTTC. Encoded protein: CSAWTSGGETQYF.

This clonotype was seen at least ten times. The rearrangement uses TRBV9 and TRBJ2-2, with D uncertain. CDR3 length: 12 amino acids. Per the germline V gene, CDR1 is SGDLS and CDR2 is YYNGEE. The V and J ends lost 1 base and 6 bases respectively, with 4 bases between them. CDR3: CASSVRSGELFF. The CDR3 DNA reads TGTGCCAGCAGCGTACGATCCGGGGAGCTGTTTTTT. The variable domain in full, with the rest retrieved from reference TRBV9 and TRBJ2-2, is DSGVTQTPKHLITATGQRVTLRCSPRSGDLSVYWYQQSLDQGLQFLIQYYNGEERAKGNILERFSAQQFPDLHSELNLSSLELGDSALYFCASSVRSGELFFGEGSRLTVL.

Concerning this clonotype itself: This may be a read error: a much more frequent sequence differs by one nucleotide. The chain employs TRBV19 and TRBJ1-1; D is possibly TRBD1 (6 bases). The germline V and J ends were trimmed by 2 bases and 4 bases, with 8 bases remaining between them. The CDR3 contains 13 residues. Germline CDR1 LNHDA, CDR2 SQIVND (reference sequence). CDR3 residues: CASSISRGTEAFF. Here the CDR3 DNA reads TGTGCCAGTAGTATATCCAGGGGCACTGAAGCTTTCTTT.